Listed below are T cell receptor beta chains from one sample, sequenced in a study of CD4 T cells in lung cancer. Which antigens these TCRs recognize remains unknown. The method was immunoSEQ multiplex PCR; TCRdb's version includes in-frame clones alone and lacks a portion of them. The table for this sample gives approximately 47 clones. Sequenced: a CD4+ T cell line or clone grown in culture. Receptors were obtained from a human donor with non-small cell lung cancer. Some clones in this sample may be carry-over from other donors' samples. The CDR3 runs from the conserved cysteine through the conserved F or W. A D gene is named only where the DNA matches it firmly. The size of a clone is reported for some rows only, either as once, few or many, or as a class for expanded clones.

d_call: TRBD2; clone_size: .; j_call: TRBJ2-1; cdr3_length: 15; v_call: TRBV19; cdr3_nt: TGTGCCAGTAGGACAACTAGCGGGGCCTACAATGAGCAGTTCTTC; cdr3_aa: CASRTTSGAYNEQFF
d_call: .; clone_size: .; j_call: TRBJ2-3; cdr3_length: 14; v_call: TRBV28; cdr3_nt: TGTGCCAGCAGTGGACAGACTAGCACAGATACGCAGTATTTT; cdr3_aa: CASSGQTSTDTQYF
d_call: .; clone_size: few; j_call: TRBJ1-2; cdr3_length: 12; v_call: TRBV28; cdr3_nt: TGTGCCAGCAGTAGGAGGGGGTATGGCTACACCTTC; cdr3_aa: CASSRRGYGYTF
d_call: .; clone_size: few; j_call: TRBJ2-7; cdr3_length: 14; v_call: TRBV27; cdr3_nt: TGTGCCAGCCGTTCCCTAGGGTCCGCCTACGAGCAGTACTTC; cdr3_aa: CASRSLGSAYEQYF
d_call: .; clone_size: .; j_call: TRBJ2-1; cdr3_length: 15; v_call: TRBV6-6; cdr3_nt: TGTGCCAGCAGTTACTCCACCGGAAGCCTCAATGAGCAGTTCTTC; cdr3_aa: CASSYSTGSLNEQFF
d_call: .; clone_size: .; j_call: TRBJ2-7; cdr3_length: 12; v_call: TRBV30; cdr3_nt: TGTGCCTGGAGTACTGGGGGGCACGAGCAGTACTTC; cdr3_aa: CAWSTGGHEQYF
d_call: .; clone_size: .; j_call: TRBJ2-7; cdr3_length: 14; v_call: TRBV5-6; cdr3_nt: TGTGCCAGCAGCTTGGCCCGCTACTCCTACGAGCAGTACTTC; cdr3_aa: CASSLARYSYEQYF
d_call: .; clone_size: .; j_call: TRBJ1-2; cdr3_length: 16; v_call: TRBV7-8; cdr3_nt: TGTGCCAGCAGCCCCCCAAGACAGTCGCACATGTATGGCTACACCTTC; cdr3_aa: CASSPPRQSHMYGYTF
d_call: .; clone_size: .; j_call: TRBJ2-3; cdr3_length: 16; v_call: TRBV7-2; cdr3_nt: TGTGCCAGCAGCTCGCCACCAGGGTGGGGCACAGATACGCAGTATTTT; cdr3_aa: CASSSPPGWGTDTQYF
d_call: .; clone_size: .; j_call: TRBJ1-4; cdr3_length: 12; v_call: TRBV29-1; cdr3_nt: TGCAGCGTTTTAGCAACTAATGAAAAACTGTTTTTT; cdr3_aa: CSVLATNEKLFF
d_call: .; clone_size: .; j_call: TRBJ2-7; cdr3_length: 17; v_call: TRBV27; cdr3_nt: TGTGCCAGCAGTTTATCGGGGGGACGATATGCTGACTACGAGCAGTACTTC; cdr3_aa: CASSLSGGRYADYEQYF
d_call: TRBD2; clone_size: .; j_call: TRBJ2-3; cdr3_length: 15; v_call: TRBV2; cdr3_nt: TGTGCCAGCAGTGACGGCGGGGGGAGGACAGATACGCAGTATTTT; cdr3_aa: CASSDGGGRTDTQYF
d_call: .; clone_size: .; j_call: TRBJ2-3; cdr3_length: 13; v_call: TRBV4-1; cdr3_nt: TGCGCCAGCAGCCAAGCTCCGTGGGATACGCAGTATTTT; cdr3_aa: CASSQAPWDTQYF
d_call: .; clone_size: .; j_call: TRBJ1-3; cdr3_length: 15; v_call: TRBV6-5; cdr3_nt: TGTGCCAGCAGTTACTCGATAGCATCTGGAAACACCATATATTTT; cdr3_aa: CASSYSIASGNTIYF
d_call: TRBD2; clone_size: .; j_call: TRBJ2-7; cdr3_length: 15; v_call: TRBV27; cdr3_nt: TGTGCCAGCAGCAAGCGGGGAGAACTATCCTACGAGCAGTACTTC; cdr3_aa: CASSKRGELSYEQYF
d_call: .; clone_size: once; j_call: TRBJ2-1; cdr3_length: 11; v_call: TRBV2; cdr3_nt: TGTGCCAGCAGTCCGGGGAGTGAGCAGTTCTTC; cdr3_aa: CASSPGSEQFF
d_call: .; clone_size: .; j_call: TRBJ2-7; cdr3_length: 11; v_call: TRBV20-1; cdr3_nt: TGCAGTGCAGGGACATTCCGCGAGCAGTACTTC; cdr3_aa: CSAGTFREQYF
d_call: TRBD2; clone_size: .; j_call: TRBJ2-5; cdr3_length: 17; v_call: TRBV2; cdr3_nt: TGTGCCAGCAGAGCCCCTCGGAGCGGGGGGGAAAAAGAGACCCAGTACTTC; cdr3_aa: CASRAPRSGGEKETQYF
d_call: .; clone_size: .; j_call: TRBJ1-2; cdr3_length: 15; v_call: TRBV6-1; cdr3_nt: TGTGCCAGCAGTGTGAGAGGGATTAACCCCTATGGCTACACCTTC; cdr3_aa: CASSVRGINPYGYTF